The rows below give T cell receptor beta chains drawn from one sample of a study of control samples from healthy donors and cancer patients. Assay: immunoSEQ multiplex PCR; the TCRdb copy retains only in-frame clones and omits some. The sample shows about 170,000 clones, 93% of them seen only once. Source material: blood. Source of these receptors: a woman aged 55-70 years in good health. Each CDR3 is given with its conserved first and last residue. The order of the fields is V gene, clone size, J gene, D gene, CDR3 protein, CDR3 DNA. D genes are given only for firm matches. A clone size is listed for some rows: how often the clone was seen (once, few, many), or a class if it is expanded.

v_gene: TRBV5-1; abundance: .; j_gene: TRBJ2-5; d_gene: TRBD2; CDR3aa: CASSLLAGNQETQYF; CDR3nt: TGCGCCAGCAGCTTGCTAGCGGGGAACCAAGAGACCCAGTACTTC
v_gene: TRBV7-7; abundance: .; j_gene: TRBJ1-6; d_gene: .; CDR3aa: CASSLVYRAGSPLHF; CDR3nt: TGTGCTAGCAGCTTAGTATACAGGGCGGGTTCACCCCTCCACTTT
v_gene: TRBV7-9; abundance: .; j_gene: TRBJ2-2; d_gene: TRBD1; CDR3aa: CASSLYRGHTGELFF; CDR3nt: TGTGCCAGCAGCTTATACAGGGGCCACACCGGGGAGCTGTTTTTT
v_gene: TRBV6-5; abundance: .; j_gene: TRBJ1-1; d_gene: .; CDR3aa: CASRTWTARGTEAFF; CDR3nt: TGTGCCAGCAGAACTTGGACGGCTCGGGGCACTGAAGCTTTCTTT
v_gene: TRBV14; abundance: .; j_gene: TRBJ1-2; d_gene: .; CDR3aa: CASSQDHWGRAYGYTF; CDR3nt: TGTGCCAGCAGCCAAGATCATTGGGGGCGGGCCTATGGCTACACCTTC
v_gene: TRBV5-6; abundance: .; j_gene: TRBJ1-5; d_gene: .; CDR3aa: CASSVGHNQPQHF; CDR3nt: TGTGCCAGCAGCGTGGGACACAATCAGCCCCAGCATTTT
v_gene: TRBV7-9; abundance: few; j_gene: TRBJ2-1; d_gene: TRBD1; CDR3aa: CASSIDRDDEQFF; CDR3nt: TGTGCCAGCAGCATTGACAGGGACGATGAGCAGTTCTTC
v_gene: TRBV5-6; abundance: .; j_gene: TRBJ1-1; d_gene: .; CDR3aa: CASSLVRFSDEAFF; CDR3nt: TGTGCCAGCAGCTTGGTTCGGTTCAGCGATGAAGCTTTCTTT
v_gene: TRBV2; abundance: .; j_gene: TRBJ1-6; d_gene: .; CDR3aa: CASTLDGSPLHF; CDR3nt: TGTGCCAGCACCTTGGATGGATCACCCCTCCACTTT
v_gene: TRBV9; abundance: .; j_gene: TRBJ2-7; d_gene: TRBD1; CDR3aa: CASSVGQGNYEQYF; CDR3nt: TGTGCCAGCAGCGTGGGACAGGGAAACTACGAGCAGTACTTC
v_gene: TRBV7-9; abundance: once; j_gene: TRBJ1-2; d_gene: .; CDR3aa: CASSLDGGGGYTF; CDR3nt: TGTGCCAGCAGCTTAGACGGCGGGGGTGGCTACACCTTC
v_gene: TRBV6-2/TRBV6-3; abundance: .; j_gene: TRBJ2-7; d_gene: TRBD2; CDR3aa: CASSRSGGGYEQYF; CDR3nt: TGTGCCAGCAGTCGTAGCGGGGGGGGGTACGAGCAGTACTTC
v_gene: TRBV6-2/TRBV6-3; abundance: .; j_gene: TRBJ1-1; d_gene: .; CDR3aa: CASSYWREPEAFF; CDR3nt: TGTGCCAGCAGTTACTGGAGGGAGCCTGAAGCTTTCTTT
v_gene: TRBV6-2/TRBV6-3; abundance: .; j_gene: TRBJ2-7; d_gene: TRBD1; CDR3aa: CASSSPWDRGYEQYF; CDR3nt: TGTGCCAGCAGTTCTCCGTGGGACAGGGGTTACGAGCAGTACTTC
v_gene: TRBV30; abundance: .; j_gene: TRBJ2-5; d_gene: .; CDR3aa: CTRAMQETQYF; CDR3nt: TGTACTCGGGCAATGCAAGAGACCCAGTACTTC
v_gene: TRBV29-1; abundance: .; j_gene: TRBJ1-3; d_gene: .; CDR3aa: CSVVPATGTSGNTIYF; CDR3nt: TGCAGCGTTGTTCCTGCTACAGGGACCTCTGGAAACACCATATATTTT
v_gene: TRBV9; abundance: .; j_gene: TRBJ2-5; d_gene: .; CDR3aa: CASAPGTRPSQGGETQYF; CDR3nt: TGTGCCAGCGCGCCCGGGACACGCCCCAGCCAGGGCGGAGAGACCCAGTACTTC
v_gene: TRBV7-9; abundance: .; j_gene: TRBJ1-1; d_gene: TRBD1; CDR3aa: CASSFQGAGTEAFF; CDR3nt: TGTGCCAGCAGCTTCCAGGGGGCCGGCACTGAAGCTTTCTTT
v_gene: TRBV2; abundance: .; j_gene: TRBJ1-1; d_gene: .; CDR3aa: CASSETWNTEAFF; CDR3nt: TGTGCCAGCAGTGAAACGTGGAACACTGAAGCTTTCTTT
v_gene: TRBV4-3; abundance: .; j_gene: TRBJ1-1; d_gene: .; CDR3aa: CASSLEGRGEAFF; CDR3nt: TGCGCCAGCAGCCTCGAAGGGCGGGGCGAAGCTTTCTTT
v_gene: TRBV3-1/TRBV3-2; abundance: .; j_gene: TRBJ1-2; d_gene: .; CDR3aa: CASSQVPSNYGYTF; CDR3nt: TGTGCCAGCAGCCAAGTCCCTAGTAACTATGGCTACACCTTC
v_gene: TRBV11-2; abundance: .; j_gene: TRBJ1-6; d_gene: .; CDR3aa: CASSSDIRPYNSPLHF; CDR3nt: TGTGCCAGCAGCAGCGATATTAGGCCCTATAATTCACCCCTCCACTTT
v_gene: TRBV21-1; abundance: once; j_gene: TRBJ2-3; d_gene: .; CDR3aa: CASSKEPSTDTQYF; CDR3nt: TGTGCCAGCAGCAAAGAGCCTAGCACAGATACGCAGTATTTT
v_gene: TRBV7-7; abundance: .; j_gene: TRBJ2-3; d_gene: TRBD2; CDR3aa: CASSPSGGPTDTQYF; CDR3nt: TGTGCTAGCAGCCCTAGCGGGGGGCCCACGGATACGCAGTATTTT